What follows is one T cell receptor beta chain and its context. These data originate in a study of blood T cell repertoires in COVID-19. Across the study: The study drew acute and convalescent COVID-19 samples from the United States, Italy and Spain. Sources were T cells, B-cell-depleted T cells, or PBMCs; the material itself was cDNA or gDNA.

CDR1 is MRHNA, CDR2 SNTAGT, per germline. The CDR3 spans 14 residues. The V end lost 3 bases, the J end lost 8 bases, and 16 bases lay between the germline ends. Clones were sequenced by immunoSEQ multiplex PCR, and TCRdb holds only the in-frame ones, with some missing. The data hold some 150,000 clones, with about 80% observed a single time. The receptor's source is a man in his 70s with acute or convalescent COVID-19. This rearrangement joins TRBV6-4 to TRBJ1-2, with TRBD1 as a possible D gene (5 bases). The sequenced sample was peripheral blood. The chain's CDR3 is CASSDQGQFGGYTF. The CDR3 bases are TGTGCCAGCAGTGATCAAGGACAATTTGGCGGCTACACCTTC.